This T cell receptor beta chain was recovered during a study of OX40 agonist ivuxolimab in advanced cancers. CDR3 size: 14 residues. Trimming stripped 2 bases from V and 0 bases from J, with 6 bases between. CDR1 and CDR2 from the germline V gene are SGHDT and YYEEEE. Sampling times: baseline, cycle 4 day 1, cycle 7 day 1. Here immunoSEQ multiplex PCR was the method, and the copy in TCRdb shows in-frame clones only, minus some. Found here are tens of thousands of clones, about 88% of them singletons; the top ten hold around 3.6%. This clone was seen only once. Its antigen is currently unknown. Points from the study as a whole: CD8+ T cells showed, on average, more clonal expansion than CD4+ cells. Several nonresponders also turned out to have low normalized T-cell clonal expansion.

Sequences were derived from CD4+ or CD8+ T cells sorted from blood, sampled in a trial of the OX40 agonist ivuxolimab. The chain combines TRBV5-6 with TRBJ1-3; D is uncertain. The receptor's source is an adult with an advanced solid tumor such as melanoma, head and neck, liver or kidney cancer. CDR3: CASSLWISGNTIYF. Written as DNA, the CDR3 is TGTGCCAGCAGCTTATGGATCTCTGGAAACACCATATATTTT.